A selection of T cell receptor beta chains follows, all from one sample in a study of blood T cell repertoires in COVID-19. The protocol was immunoSEQ multiplex PCR, while the TCRdb copy is restricted to in-frame clones and leaves out a portion. The data hold 200,000 to 250,000 clones, with roughly nine tenths observed a single time. Sequenced sample: PBMCs or T cells enriched from blood (not recorded which). The source of these receptors is a woman younger than 45 with acute COVID-19. CDR3s include the opening cysteine and the closing phenylalanine or tryptophan. Each record gives: V gene, J gene, clone size, D gene, CDR3 DNA, CDR3 protein. A D gene is named only where the DNA matches it firmly. Some rows mark clone size as missing; the rest say once, few, many or name a class of expanded clone.

>TRBV12-5|TRBJ1-4|once|TRBD1
TGTGCTAGTGTCTGGACAGGATTT
CASVWTGF
>TRBV9|TRBJ2-3|.|.
TGTGCCAGCAGCGTAGGGACTCAGTCTGGCACAGATACGCAGTATTTT
CASSVGTQSGTDTQYF
>TRBV7-3|TRBJ2-2|.|.
TGTGCCAGCAGCACCGGAGTAGCGGAAGGGGAGGAGCTGTTTTTT
CASSTGVAEGEELFF
>TRBV29-1|TRBJ1-4|.|.
TGCAGCGTTGAAGTGGGGGGAAAACTGTTTTTT
CSVEVGGKLFF
>TRBV28|TRBJ2-3|once|.
TGTGCCAGCAGTCCAGGACACACAGATACGCAGTATTTT
CASSPGHTDTQYF
>TRBV20-1|TRBJ2-7|.|TRBD2
TGCAGTGCTAGTGTACTAGCGGGGGGGGTTGCCTACGAGCAGTACTTC
CSASVLAGGVAYEQYF
>TRBV10-3|TRBJ2-2|.|TRBD2
TGTGCCATCGGTTTGACTAGCGGGTACACCGGGGAGCTGTTTTTT
CAIGLTSGYTGELFF
>TRBV7-9|TRBJ1-1|.|.
TGTGCCAGCAGCTTAGCGGGGGGAGTAATGAACACTGAAGCTTTCTTT
CASSLAGGVMNTEAFF
>TRBV12-5|TRBJ2-1|.|TRBD1
TGTGCTAGTGGTTTGGGAGGGGACAGGGGTAAGTATGAGCAGTTCTTC
CASGLGGDRGKYEQFF
>TRBV23-1|TRBJ2-1|.|TRBD2
TGCGCCAGGGTCAGGAGGACTAGCGGGAGTCCCGGCTCCTACAATGAGCAGTTCTTC
CARVRRTSGSPGSYNEQFF
>TRBV11-2|TRBJ2-7|.|.
TGTGCCAGCAGCAGAGACGAGCAGTACTTC
CASSRDEQYF
>TRBV5-4|TRBJ1-6|.|.
TGTGCCAGCAGCCTCTTCTCCTATAATTCACCCCTCCACTTT
CASSLFSYNSPLHF
>TRBV18|TRBJ1-5|.|.
TGTGCCAGCTCTCCCGAGCAGGCCAATCAGCCCCAGCATTTT
CASSPEQANQPQHF
>TRBV12-3/TRBV12-4|TRBJ1-5|.|.
TGTGCCAGCAGTTCCCGGTTCCAGCCCCAGCATTTT
CASSSRFQPQHF